These 18 T cell receptor beta chains came from one sample sequenced in a study of T cell responses to AZD1222 COVID-19 vaccine. Some clones are missing from TCRdb's copy, which holds only in-frame ones; the method was immunoSEQ multiplex PCR. Of approximately 190,000 clones listed, over 80% are singletons. The sample was peripheral blood, taken on day 0 of AZD1222 vaccination. These receptors all come from an adult in good health.

The gene calls are TRBV19 and TRBJ1-5; maybe TRBD1 (6 bases). Germline CDR1 LNHDA, CDR2 SQIVND (reference sequence). The CDR3 totals 16 residues. The V and J ends lost 10 bases and 2 bases respectively, with 21 bases between them. The CDR3 region is CATKRGVEVRNQPQHF. In DNA, the CDR3 is TGTGCCACCAAGAGGGGGGTAGAGGTTCGCAATCAGCCCCAGCATTTT.

In DNA form, the CDR3 reads TGTGCCAGCTCACCCCCCTCCTCCTACGAGCAGTACTTC. Its translation: CASSPPSSYEQYF. J is TRBJ2-7 and V is TRBV18; D not resolved. The V gene's germline CDR1 is KGHSH and CDR2 LQKENI. Trimming took off 3 bases at V and 0 bases at J, with 6 bases between the two ends. The CDR3 has 13 residues.

This chain links TRBV5-4 with TRBJ2-2; 10 bases fit TRBD1. In germline, CDR1 is SGHNT, CDR2 YYREEE (reference sequence). V lost 7 bases and J lost 6; bases outside the gene matches: 12. The CDR3 has 16 residues. In DNA, the CDR3 is TGTGCCAGCCGCCCCTCGGGACAGGGGATTCCCGGGGAGCTGTTTTTT. This sequence encodes CASRPSGQGIPGELFF.

This sequence joins TRBV3-1 (or the pseudogene TRBV3-2) and TRBJ1-2; 10 bases align to TRBD1. Germline V gene data show CDR1 as LGHDT and CDR2 as YNNKEL (reference sequence). The ends lost 4 bases at V and 6 bases at J; junction bases unmatched: 8. This CDR3 has 15 amino acids. CDR3 in DNA: TGTGCCAGCAGCCCAAGGGGGACAGGGGTAAATGGCTACACCTTC. It encodes CASSPRGTGVNGYTF.

The chain combines TRBV6-5 with TRBJ2-1; 13 positions agree with TRBD2. V gave up 2 bases and J gave up 7 bases; unmatched junction bases: 5. CDR1 and CDR2 (germline): MNHEY, SVGAGI. This CDR3 has 16 residues. The CDR3 protein is CASSYRLAGGGNEQFF. In DNA form, the CDR3 reads TGTGCCAGCAGTTACCGACTAGCGGGGGGAGGAAATGAGCAGTTCTTC.

The chain links TRBV4-1 to TRBJ2-2; D is uncertain. Germline V lookup: CDR1 MGHRA, CDR2 YSYEKL. Trimming shortened V by 0 bases and J by 3 bases, and 8 bases separated the two germline ends. This CDR3 comprises 15 residues. The chain's CDR3 is CASSQDNRDTGELFF. CDR3 DNA: TGCGCCAGCAGCCAAGATAACAGAGACACCGGGGAGCTGTTTTTT.

The rearrangement links TRBV6-2 or TRBV6-3 to TRBJ1-1; no clear D. Trimming pared 5 bases from V and 4 bases from J, leaving 11 bases between. The CDR3 is 13 amino acids. Germline CDR1 is MNHEY and CDR2 is SVGEGT. CDR3 residues: CASSPRRSTEAFF. The DNA for the CDR3 is TGTGCCAGCAGTCCGCGGAGAAGCACTGAAGCTTTCTTT.

The genes are TRBV6-5 and TRBJ1-1, with D tentatively TRBD1 (5 bases). Germline CDR1 MNHEY, CDR2 SVGAGI. The CDR3 has 13 residues. The CDR3 is CAGGTAMNTEAFF. The CDR3, as DNA: TGTGCGGGGGGGACCGCTATGAACACTGAAGCTTTCTTT.

V and J are TRBV6-4 and TRBJ1-5; tentatively, D is TRBD1 (5 bases). Germline lookup yields CDR1 MRHNA and CDR2 SNTAGT. V dropped 4 bases and J dropped 6 bases, with 16 bases sitting between them. The CDR3 extends over 15 amino acids. The DNA for the CDR3 is TGTGCCAGCAGTGCTCAGGCGGGGGAAGGTCAGCCCCAGCATTTT. It specifies CASSAQAGEGQPQHF.

This clone was found once. The chain carries TRBV5-1 and TRBJ1-2; TRBD1 might be the D (6 bases). This CDR3 has 15 residues. The germline V and J ends were trimmed by 4 bases and 7 bases, with 20 bases remaining between them. Germline CDR1 reads SGHRS; CDR2 reads YFSETQ. The CDR3 reads CASSPRSTGPGGYTF. The CDR3 nucleotides read TGCGCCAGCAGCCCCCGGTCGACAGGCCCGGGTGGCTACACCTTC.

The gene calls are TRBV9 and TRBJ1-5; D might be TRBD1 (6 bases). Germline V lookup: CDR1 SGDLS, CDR2 YYNGEE. Trimming removed 3 bases at V and 3 bases at J, with 10 bases between. This CDR3 has 14 amino acids. The CDR3 nucleotides read TGTGCCAGCAGCGAGGGGGGGTACAATCAGCCCCAGCATTTT. Its translation is CASSEGGYNQPQHF.

The CDR3 sequence: CASRLRGGNYEQYF. The CDR3 region has the DNA TGTGCCAGCCGCCTTCGGGGGGGTAACTACGAGCAGTACTTC. The V gene is TRBV28, the J gene TRBJ2-7; 8 bases line up with TRBD2. V shed 8 bases, J shed 3 bases, and the junction held 9 bases outside the gene matches. The CDR3 extends over 14 amino acids. Looked up from germline, CDR1 is MDHEN and CDR2 is SYDVKM.

The CDR3 sequence: CASSLGLAGGFQETQYF. The CDR3 DNA sequence: TGTGCCAGCAGTCTAGGACTAGCGGGGGGATTCCAAGAGACCCAGTACTTC. The chain uses TRBV28 and TRBJ2-5; 14 nucleotides match TRBD2. This CDR3 spans 17 amino acids. CDR1 and CDR2 from the germline V gene are MDHEN and SYDVKM. V gave up 5 bases and J gave up 1 base; unmatched junction bases: 6.

This chain uses TRBV19 with TRBJ2-4; 10 nucleotides line up with TRBD2. This CDR3 has 16 amino acids. Germline V gene lookup returns CDR1 LNHDA and CDR2 SQIVND (reference sequence). The trim removed 3 bases at V and 6 bases at J, leaving 8 bases unmatched. The CDR3 DNA follows: TGTGCCAGTAGTATCGGGGGCTCTAGCGGGGGAAACATTCAGTACTTC. This encodes CASSIGGSSGGNIQYF.

This clone was recorded once. The chain employs TRBV5-6 and TRBJ2-7; D unresolved. CDR1 SGHDT and CDR2 YYEEEE come from the germline V gene. V was cut by 0 bases and J by 2 bases, with 6 bases left in between. CDR3 length: 13 residues. The CDR3 DNA reads TGTGCCAGCAGCTTGGGCTCACCCTACGAGCAGTACTTC. Protein sequence: CASSLGSPYEQYF.

This rearrangement joins TRBV5-5 to TRBJ1-6, with no clear D. There are 16 residues in the CDR3. The germline V gene has CDR1 SGHKS and CDR2 YYEKEE (reference sequence). V lost 1 base to trimming and J lost 0 bases, with 8 bases between them. CDR3 in DNA: TGTGCCAGCAGCTTGATTGGGGACTCCTATAATTCACCCCTCCACTTT. Translating it yields CASSLIGDSYNSPLHF. The variable domain in full, with the rest retrieved from reference TRBV5-5 and TRBJ1-6, is DAGVTQSPTHLIKTRGQQVTLRCSPISGHKSVSWYQQVLGQGPQFIFQYYEKEERGRGNFPDRFSARQFPNYSSELNVNALLLGDSALYLCASSLIGDSYNSPLHFGNGTRLTVT.

The chain is built from TRBV7-2 and TRBJ2-2; no definite D call. The CDR3 contains 14 residues. Germline V CDR1 and CDR2: SGHTA, FQGNSA. The V end was cut by 8 bases, the J end by 0 bases, with 10 bases between. CDR3 DNA: TGTGCCAGCCAAGGACCGACGAACACCGGGGAGCTGTTTTTT. It yields the protein CASQGPTNTGELFF.

V is TRBV28 and J is TRBJ1-2, with D possibly TRBD1 on 5 matching bases. This CDR3 region has 15 residues. V was shortened by 5 bases and J by 4 bases, with 17 bases between the two germline ends. Germline-derived CDR1 and CDR2 are MDHEN and SYDVKM. The CDR3 sequence: CASSLPSGGAYGYTF. The CDR3 region has the DNA TGTGCCAGCAGTCTACCCAGCGGAGGGGCCTATGGCTACACCTTC.